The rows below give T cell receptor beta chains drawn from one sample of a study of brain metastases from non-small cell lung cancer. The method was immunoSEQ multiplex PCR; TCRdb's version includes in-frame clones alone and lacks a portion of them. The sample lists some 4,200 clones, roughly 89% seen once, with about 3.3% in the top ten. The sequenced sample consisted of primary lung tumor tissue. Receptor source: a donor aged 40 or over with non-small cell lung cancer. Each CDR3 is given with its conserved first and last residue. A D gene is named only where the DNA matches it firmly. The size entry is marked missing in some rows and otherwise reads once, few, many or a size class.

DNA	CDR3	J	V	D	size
TGTGCCACCAGCGAGTGGGACGACGTTAATGAAAAACTGTTTTTT	CATSEWDDVNEKLFF	TRBJ1-4	TRBV15	-	-
TGTGCCAGCATGGACAGGGTTGCTGAAGCTTTCTTT	CASMDRVAEAFF	TRBJ1-1	TRBV27	TRBD1	-
TGCGCCAGCAGCTTGGCCTTGCCGGGGGCAGGCACCGGGGAGCTGTTTTTT	CASSLALPGAGTGELFF	TRBJ2-2	TRBV5-1	-	-
TGTGCCAGCAGTGAATGGGCTAGCGGGCAAGAGACCCAGTACTTC	CASSEWASGQETQYF	TRBJ2-5	TRBV2	TRBD2	-
TGTGCCAGCAGCGAAAGGGCCCCCTACGAGCAGTACTTC	CASSERAPYEQYF	TRBJ2-7	TRBV21-1	-	-
TGTGCCAGCAGGGATACAGGACCCAACACCGGGGAGCTGTTTTTT	CASRDTGPNTGELFF	TRBJ2-2	TRBV2	-	-
TGTGCCAGCAGCGACGGACTAGCGAACACCGGGGAGCTGTTTTTT	CASSDGLANTGELFF	TRBJ2-2	TRBV9	TRBD2	-
TGTGCCAGCAGTCGTACAGGGATCAATCAGCCCCAGCATTTT	CASSRTGINQPQHF	TRBJ1-5	TRBV7-2	-	-
TGCGCCAGCAGCCAAGATGGTGCAGGGAGTAATTCACCCCTCCACTTT	CASSQDGAGSNSPLHF	TRBJ1-6	TRBV4-1	-	-
TGTGCTAGCAGCCAAAGACCCTCGGGGACCGGGGAGCTGTTTTTT	CASSQRPSGTGELFF	TRBJ2-2	TRBV7-7	-	once
TGCGCCAGCAGTAGGGAAGGGGGCGCCGGTTGGGACGAGCAGTACTTC	CASSREGGAGWDEQYF	TRBJ2-7	TRBV4-1	TRBD1	-
TGTGCCTGGAGCCTTACTCCGACTAGCGGGAGATTTTACGAGCAGTACTTC	CAWSLTPTSGRFYEQYF	TRBJ2-7	TRBV30	TRBD2	-
TGTGCCAGCAGTGTAGGAGGGGCAGGGGGGAAGGGTCGACAAGCTTTCTTT	CASSVGGAGGKGRQAFF	TRBJ1-1	TRBV2	TRBD1	-
TGTGCCAGCAGCTTAGCGTACGAGAGGAACTACGAGCAGTACTTC	CASSLAYERNYEQYF	TRBJ2-7	TRBV7-2	-	-
TGTGCCAGCAGCCCCATCGGGGGGGTCACCGGGGAGCTGTTTTTT	CASSPIGGVTGELFF	TRBJ2-2	TRBV9	TRBD2	-
TGTGCCAGCAGTTTCCCTCAGCTACCCCTCCACTTT	CASSFPQLPLHF	TRBJ1-6	TRBV6-2/TRBV6-3	-	-
TGTGCCAGCAGCTTATGGGCGGAAAGCTCCTACAATGAGCAGTTCTTC	CASSLWAESSYNEQFF	TRBJ2-1	TRBV7-2	-	-
TGTGCCTGGAGTAGAGGACTAGCGGGAGTGGTCGGGGAGCTGTTTTTT	CAWSRGLAGVVGELFF	TRBJ2-2	TRBV30	TRBD2	-
TGTGCCAGCAGCCCCTCCTGGCGGGAGAACAATGAGCAGTTCTTC	CASSPSWRENNEQFF	TRBJ2-1	TRBV9	TRBD2	-
TGTGCCAGCAGCTTAAGTGGCGGGGAAGAGACCCAGTACTTC	CASSLSGGEETQYF	TRBJ2-5	TRBV7-3	-	-
TGTGCCAGCAGCTCGAAGGTCCCCTATGGCTACACCTTC	CASSSKVPYGYTF	TRBJ1-2	TRBV7-2	-	-
TGTGCCAGCAGCAAAGACCGCACAGATACGCAGTATTTT	CASSKDRTDTQYF	TRBJ2-3	TRBV21-1	-	once
TGTGCCAGTAGTCCGGACACTATTACCCTTTATAGCAATCAGCCCCAGCATTTT	CASSPDTITLYSNQPQHF	TRBJ1-5	TRBV19	-	-
TGTGCCACCAAAGGGGACGTAAACACTGAAGCTTTCTTT	CATKGDVNTEAFF	TRBJ1-1	TRBV24-1	-	-
TGCAGCGTTTTACAGGGAGGAAATCAGCCCCAGCATTTT	CSVLQGGNQPQHF	TRBJ1-5	TRBV29-1	-	-
TGTGCCAGCATCCGAGAAGATACGCAGTATTTT	CASIREDTQYF	TRBJ2-3	TRBV6-5	-	-
TGTGCCACCAATGATAACAGGGAACCCCAGCCCCAGCATTTT	CATNDNREPQPQHF	TRBJ1-5	TRBV24-1	-	once
TGCGCCAGCAGATGGGACCCCTCCTACGAGCAGTACTTC	CASRWDPSYEQYF	TRBJ2-7	TRBV5-1	-	-
TGTGCCAGCAGTTGGGACTGGGGGGAGACCCAGTACTTC	CASSWDWGETQYF	TRBJ2-5	TRBV28	-	-
TGTGCCAGCAGCCCCCCCCGTAACTATGGCTACACCTTC	CASSPPRNYGYTF	TRBJ1-2	TRBV7-2	-	-
TGTGCCAGTAGTAGCCCCACCCCGACAAGAGCTAACTATGGCTACACCTTC	CASSSPTPTRANYGYTF	TRBJ1-2	TRBV19	-	once
TGTGCCAGCAGCGTGTCGGCAGGGGGAGAAAAACTGTTTTTT	CASSVSAGGEKLFF	TRBJ1-4	TRBV9	TRBD1	-
TGTGCCAGCAGCCAAGAGGCTAGCGGGGCCCACAATGAGCAGTTCTTC	CASSQEASGAHNEQFF	TRBJ2-1	TRBV4-2	TRBD2	-
TGCAGCGTTGAAGGGGGGACAGGGGGTTATGAGACCCAGTACTTC	CSVEGGTGGYETQYF	TRBJ2-5	TRBV29-1	TRBD1	-
TGTGCCAGCAGTGAAGAGGGACAGGGGTGGGCCCTCTACGAGCAGTACTTC	CASSEEGQGWALYEQYF	TRBJ2-7	TRBV6-1	TRBD1	-
TGTGCCAGCAGCCCGTGGCAGGGTACAACCTACGAGCAGTACTTC	CASSPWQGTTYEQYF	TRBJ2-7	TRBV14	-	-
TGTGCAAGTCGCTTAGGACTAACCGAGCTAGCGAAGAACACCGGGGAGCTGTTTTTT	CASRLGLTELAKNTGELFF	TRBJ2-2	TRBV12-2	-	-
TGCGCCAACAGCCAAGGGTCGATCAATGAGCAGTTCTTC	CANSQGSINEQFF	TRBJ2-1	TRBV4-1	-	-
TGTGCCAGCAGCTTTGGTGTGGGGTCCCCCTATGGCTACACCTTC	CASSFGVGSPYGYTF	TRBJ1-2	TRBV6-5	-	-
TGTGCCAGCAGCTTGACTACAGGCTTGACCGGGGAGCTGTTTTTT	CASSLTTGLTGELFF	TRBJ2-2	TRBV3-1/TRBV3-2	-	-
TGTGCTAGCAGTTACTCGGCTCGGGGGACCCAGTACTTC	CASSYSARGTQYF	TRBJ2-5	TRBV6-2/TRBV6-3	-	-